The 30 T cell receptor beta chains in this list originate from one sample, sequenced in a study of blood T cells in healthy people across ages. Using a J-beta primer mix together with a sample-barcoded 5' primer, a second PCR was run for roughly 6 to 12 cycles. TCRdb redid the calling of the 5' RACE reads with MiXCR, one entry per CDR3 protein. This table holds hundreds of thousands of distinct CDR3 sequences, roughly half found once. The specimen sequenced was blood. These receptors originate from a woman aged 80 or over in good health.

The chain uses TRBV12-3 or TRBV12-4 and TRBJ2-4, with D possibly being TRBD2 (6 bases). V lost 7 bases, J lost 8 bases, and 18 bases lay in between. CDR3 length: 14 residues. CDR3 region: CASNTGGVWDIQYF. In DNA, the CDR3 is TGTGCCAGCAACACCGGAGGGGTCTGGGACATTCAGTACTTC.

This clonotype has only a few counts. J is TRBJ2-3 and V is TRBV27, with TRBD2 matching 11 bases. With 3 bases clipped from V and 0 bases from J, the junction kept 5 bases outside the gene matches. Germline V gene sequence: CDR1 MNHEY, CDR2 SMNVEV (reference sequence). CDR3 size: 17 residues. In nucleotides, the CDR3 is TGTGCCAGCAGTTTTAGCGGGAGGGTAAAGAGCACAGATACGCAGTATTTT. It is translated as CASSFSGRVKSTDTQYF.

This clonotype was counted at least ten times. The chain combines TRBV2 with TRBJ2-5; D might be TRBD2 (5 bases). The V and J ends lost 4 bases and 3 bases respectively, with 12 bases between them. Germline lookup yields CDR1 SNHLY and CDR2 FYNNEI. CDR3 size: 14 residues. The CDR3 loop is CASSVATGKETQYF. The CDR3 DNA reads TGTGCCAGCAGTGTTGCAACGGGAAAAGAGACCCAGTACTTC.

The genes are TRBV28 and TRBJ2-7; 7 positions match TRBD2. Germline V CDR1 and CDR2: MDHEN, SYDVKM. This CDR3 spans 17 amino acids. Losses at the gene ends were 3 bases for V and 0 bases for J; bases not matched to a gene: 11. The DNA for the CDR3 is TGTGCCAGCAGTTTCCCTCGGCGGGGGTCATCCTCCTACGAGCAGTACTTC. It encodes CASSFPRRGSSSYEQYF.

The chain recombines TRBV14 with TRBJ2-1; D is possibly TRBD1 or TRBD2 (6 bases each). Germline values: CDR1 SGHDN, CDR2 FVKESK. V lost 0 bases to trimming and J lost 4 bases, with 22 bases between them. The CDR3 has 19 amino acids. The CDR3 DNA follows: TGTGCCAGCAGCCAAGATTCCGCCCTGACTAGAGGGGGATACAATGAGCAGTTCTTC. Translated, it gives CASSQDSALTRGGYNEQFF. Drawing the rest from reference TRBV14 and TRBJ2-1, the complete variable domain is EAGVTQFPSHSVIEKGQTVTLRCDPISGHDNLYWYRRVMGKEIKFLLHFVKESKQDESGMPNNRFLAERTGGTYSTLKVQPAELEDSGVYFCASSQDSALTRGGYNEQFFGPGTRLTVL.

This clonotype was seen at least ten times. The chain combines TRBV29-1 with TRBJ2-3, with D uncertain. The CDR3 consists of 14 residues. Trimming pared 3 bases from V and 0 bases from J, leaving 10 bases between. Germline CDR1 is SQVTM and CDR2 is ANQGSEA. The CDR3 sequence is CSVERNPSTDTQYF. The DNA of the CDR3 is TGCAGCGTTGAGCGGAATCCTAGCACAGATACGCAGTATTTT.

Worth noting for this clonotype: This sequence may be a read error, since a much larger clone differs from it by one base. The chain recombines TRBV12-3 or TRBV12-4 with TRBJ2-1; D is undetermined. The length of the CDR3 is 12 residues. The CDR3 is CAGSYDYNEQFF. CDR3 nucleotide sequence: TGTGCCGGCAGTTATGACTACAATGAGCAGTTCTTC.

This clonotype was detected once. The chain combines TRBV14 with TRBJ2-1; no clear D gene. Between the trimmed V and J ends, which lost 0 bases and 7 bases, there was a span of 13 bases. The germline V gene encodes CDR1 SGHDN and CDR2 FVKESK. The length of the CDR3 is 15 residues. The CDR3 spells CASSQDLVGRNEQFF. The CDR3 DNA is TGTGCCAGCAGCCAAGATCTCGTTGGCAGGAATGAGCAGTTCTTC.

This clonotype was recorded once. A read error is possible here, since a much larger clone lies one base away. V usage is TRBV29-1 and J usage is TRBJ2-7; a weak D match, TRBD2 (7 bases). The closer fit of TRBJ2-5 to the DNA end suggests the J call may be wrong. Germline V gives CDR1 SQVTM, CDR2 ANQGSEA. The CDR3 length is 14 residues. The CDR3 spells CSVASRGATETQYF. The CDR3 nucleotides are TGCAGCGTTGCCTCACGGGGGGCTACGGAGACCCAGTACTTC.

A remark on this clonotype: A read error is possible here, since a much larger clone lies one base away. The chain links TRBV12-3 or TRBV12-4 to TRBJ2-5; 14 bases are a match to TRBD2. The J call may be wrong; the DNA end is better matched by TRBJ2-7. This CDR3 has 13 residues. The CDR3 reads CASRTSGRGEQYF. For the CDR3, the DNA is TGTGCCAGCAGGACTAGCGGGAGGGGCGAGCAGTACTTC.

V is TRBV20-1 and J is TRBJ2-3; D gene ambiguous. V lost 5 bases to trimming and J lost 2 bases, with 14 bases between them. CDR1 and CDR2 (germline): DFQATT, SNEGSKA (reference sequence). This CDR3 comprises 14 residues. The chain's CDR3 is CSAPKTYNTDTQYF. CDR3 nucleotides: TGCAGTGCTCCTAAAACTTATAACACAGATACGCAGTATTTT.

The sample holds a few counts of this clonotype. With a much larger clone just one base away, this may be a read error. This chain joins TRBV29-1 and TRBJ2-1; D is unclear. The better agreement between TRBJ2-7 and the DNA end casts doubt on the J call. CDR3 size: 12 residues. Germline CDR1 SQVTM, CDR2 ANQGSEA. The CDR3 is CSGTRNYNEQYF. CDR3 nucleotide sequence: TGCAGCGGGACCCGGAATTACAATGAGCAGTACTTC.

This clonotype was seen only once. The chain couples TRBV29-1 to TRBJ2-6; 8 nucleotides align to TRBD1. Losses at the gene ends were 6 bases for V and 0 bases for J; bases not matched to a gene: 10. The CDR3 extends over 17 amino acids. Germline assignment: CDR1 SQVTM and CDR2 ANQGSEA. The DNA for the CDR3 is TGCAGCGTCGCCGGGACAGGCACAGTCTCTGGGGCCAACGTCCTGACTTTC. Translation: CSVAGTGTVSGANVLTF.

The sample holds many counts of this clonotype. This chain connects TRBV7-2 to TRBJ2-3; D is ambiguous. CDR1 and CDR2 from the germline V gene are SGHTA and FQGNSA. The V end lost 1 base, the J end lost 1 base, and 9 bases lay between the germline ends. The length of the CDR3 is 15 residues. CDR3 loop: CASSLGIRGTDTQYF. The CDR3 bases are TGTGCCAGCAGCTTAGGGATTAGGGGCACAGATACGCAGTATTTT.

In this sample, this clonotype turned up many times. The chain is built from TRBV12-3 or TRBV12-4 and TRBJ2-3; D not certain. CDR3 length equals 11 residues. The ends were cut back, 5 bases at V and 12 bases at J, with 12 bases in the middle. Written as DNA, the CDR3 is TGTGCCAGCAGTCCCAAATGGATCCAGTATTTT. Protein: CASSPKWIQYF.

This clonotype was counted ten times or more. J is TRBJ1-2 and V is TRBV6-5; possible D gene TRBD1, 5 bases. Between the trimmed V and J ends, which lost 2 bases and 4 bases, there was a span of 11 bases. The germline V gene has CDR1 MNHEY and CDR2 SVGAGI. The CDR3 runs 14 residues. The CDR3, as DNA: TGTGCCAGCAGTTACGGGAGGGGTGGCTATGGCTACACCTTC. Translated: CASSYGRGGYGYTF.

This clonotype was picked up a small number of times. V gene TRBV5-1 combines with J gene TRBJ2-5; D possibly corresponds to TRBD1 (5 bases). V was shortened by 2 bases and J by 3 bases, with 11 bases between the two germline ends. This CDR3 spans 14 amino acids. Looked up from germline, CDR1 is SGHRS and CDR2 is YFSETQ. In nucleotides, the CDR3 is TGCGCCAGCAGCTTCCCTTTAGGGGAAGAGACCCAGTACTTC. It yields the protein CASSFPLGEETQYF. The full variable domain, completed using reference TRBV5-1 and TRBJ2-5, is KAGVTQTPRYLIKTRGQQVTLSCSPISGHRSVSWYQQTPGQGLQFLFEYFSETQRNKGNFPGRFSGRQFSNSRSEMNVSTLELGDSALYLCASSFPLGEETQYFGPGTRLLVL.

This clonotype was picked up one time. CDR3 amino acids: CASRTGQGASNEQYF. In DNA, the CDR3 is TGTGCCAGCAGGACCGGACAGGGGGCATCCAACGAGCAGTACTTC. This chain uses TRBV2 with TRBJ2-5; 11 nucleotides align to TRBD1. The last part of the DNA fits TRBJ2-7 better; the J call may be wrong. From germline, CDR1 is SNHLY and CDR2 FYNNEI. The CDR3 consists of 15 residues.

The table lists this clonotype with many counts. This chain uses TRBV14 with TRBJ2-7, with D hard to call. CDR3 size: 12 residues. The V end lost 1 base, the J end lost 2 bases, and 3 bases lay between the germline ends. Per the germline V gene, CDR1 is SGHDN and CDR2 is FVKESK. The CDR3 is CASSQGAYEQYF. The CDR3 DNA reads as TGTGCCAGCAGCCAAGGGGCCTACGAGCAGTACTTC.

Note on this clonotype: Possible read error: a much larger clone is one base away. This chain links TRBV5-6 with TRBJ2-3, with D maybe TRBD2 (6 bases). Germline V lookup: CDR1 SGHDT, CDR2 YYEEEE. The CDR3 runs to 15 residues. CDR3 bases: TGTGCCGGCAGCTTGACTAGACCTAGCACAGATACGCAGTATTTT. Translation: CAGSLTRPSTDTQYF.

Many counts were recorded for this clonotype. The chain couples TRBV6-1 to TRBJ1-5, with a possible D match to TRBD1 (6 bases). Germline assignment: CDR1 MNHNS and CDR2 SASEGT. The V gene lost 7 bases and the J gene lost 0 bases, with 13 bases spanning the gap. CDR3 length equals 15 residues. Here the CDR3 DNA reads TGTGCCAGCATCGCCCGGGACAATAGCAATCAGCCCCAGCATTTT. It yields the protein CASIARDNSNQPQHF.

There are a few counts of this clonotype. V usage is TRBV5-1 and J usage is TRBJ1-1; the match to TRBD1 covers 7 bases. The CDR3 consists of 13 residues. CDR1 and CDR2 from the germline V gene are SGHRS and YFSETQ. The V segment lost 6 bases and the J segment 5 bases; nucleotides outside the gene matches: 7. DNA of the CDR3: TGCGCCAGCACGACAGGGCTTGGGACTGAAGCTTTCTTT. Translated: CASTTGLGTEAFF.

This clonotype was counted at least ten times. This chain uses TRBV4-1 with TRBJ2-3, with 9 bases matching TRBD2. The germline gives CDR1 MGHRA, CDR2 YSYEKL. The CDR3 totals 18 residues. Germline trimming cut 0 bases from V and 5 bases from J; bases unmatched to any gene: 12. CDR3: CASSQDLFSGGLVDTQYF. CDR3 nucleotide sequence: TGCGCCAGCAGCCAAGATCTTTTCAGCGGGGGGTTGGTAGATACGCAGTATTTT.

On this clonotype: A read error is possible here, since a much larger clone lies one base away. The CDR3, as DNA: TGTGCCAGCAGCGTAATCTACGGAGGTGCTGAAGCTTTCTTT. This gives the protein CASSVIYGGAEAFF. The rearrangement joins TRBV7-2 to TRBJ1-1; no firm D call. CDR1 SGHTA and CDR2 FQGNSA come from the germline V gene. This CDR3 has 14 residues. The V end lost 5 bases, the J end lost 6 bases, and 16 bases lay between the germline ends.

About this clonotype itself: A read error may produce the germline difference seen at one junction end. This chain joins TRBV29-1 and TRBJ1-2, with D possibly being TRBD1 (6 bases). Germline V gene data show CDR1 as SQVTM and CDR2 as ANQGSEA. The CDR3 is made up of 14 amino acids. CDR3 loop: CSVEGGGGNYGYTF. DNA of the CDR3: TGCAGCGTCGAAGGGGGAGGGGGTAACTATGGCTACACCTTC.

This chain joins TRBV7-2 and TRBJ2-3; 8 bases match TRBD1. Trimming at V came to 4 bases and at J to 2 bases, leaving 11 bases not matched to a gene. Germline CDR1 reads SGHTA; CDR2 reads FQGNSA. The CDR3 covers 17 residues. CDR3 residues: CASSSRQGRTLTDTQYF. DNA of the CDR3: TGTGCCAGCAGCTCACGACAGGGGCGAACTCTCACAGATACGCAGTATTTT.

The chain uses TRBV10-3 and TRBJ2-7; TRBD2 matches at 8 bases. The DNA end favors TRBJ2-5, so the J call may be wrong. Per the germline V gene, CDR1 is ENHRY and CDR2 is SYGVKD. The CDR3 runs to 13 residues. CDR3 region: CAIASGGRETQYF. The DNA for the CDR3 is TGTGCCATAGCGAGCGGGGGACGGGAGACCCAGTACTTC.

Notes on this clonotype: A much larger clone differs by one base, so this may be a read error. This rearrangement joins TRBV2 to TRBJ2-5, with 9 bases fitting TRBD1. The CDR3 loop spans 17 amino acids. Germline CDR1 reads SNHLY; CDR2 reads FYNNEI. After removal of 4 bases from V and 11 bases from J, the junction contained 20 bases not matched to a gene. The CDR3 loop is CASSGRRRTGVGNEQYF. In DNA, the CDR3 is TGTGCCAGCAGTGGACGCCGCAGGACAGGGGTTGGTAATGAGCAGTACTTC.

Regarding this clonotype: A much larger clone lies a single base off, so this may be a read error. The gene calls are TRBV18 and TRBJ2-5, with TRBD2 matching over 7 bases. V was clipped by 3 bases and J by 5 bases; unmatched bases: 6. From germline, CDR1 is KGHSH and CDR2 LQKENI. The length of the CDR3 is 14 residues. The CDR3 spells CASSPGGRTETQYF. CDR3 nucleotide sequence: TGTGCCAGCTCACCGGGAGGGCGGACGGAGACCCAGTACTTC.

CDR3 sequence: CSARASGYEQYF. In DNA form, the CDR3 reads TGCAGTGCTAGAGCTAGCGGCTACGAGCAGTACTTC. The chain carries TRBV20-1 and TRBJ2-4; TRBD2 aligns across 7 bases. The tail of the sequence fits TRBJ2-7 better, so the J call may be wrong. The CDR3 spans 12 residues. CDR1 DFQATT and CDR2 SNEGSKA come from the germline V gene (reference sequence).